This T cell receptor beta chain was identified during a study of T cell changes during pregnancy in multiple sclerosis. V was trimmed by 3 bases and J by 3 bases, leaving 12 bases between them. CDR3 size: 14 residues. CDR1 is SGHTA, CDR2 FQGNSA, per germline. The table came from immunoSEQ multiplex PCR; TCRdb's copy has only in-frame clones and leaves some out. In the table there are under 95,000 clones, roughly 92% of which are singletons. This material consisted of peripheral blood, taken in the second trimester of pregnancy. This rearrangement joins TRBV7-2 to TRBJ2-7; D is perhaps TRBD1 (5 bases). This TCR was sampled from a female donor with multiple sclerosis, enrolled in a pregnancy study. The CDR3 sequence is CASSLAGRVYEQYF. The CDR3 nucleotides are TGTGCCAGCAGCTTGGCAGGGCGCGTCTACGAGCAGTACTTC.